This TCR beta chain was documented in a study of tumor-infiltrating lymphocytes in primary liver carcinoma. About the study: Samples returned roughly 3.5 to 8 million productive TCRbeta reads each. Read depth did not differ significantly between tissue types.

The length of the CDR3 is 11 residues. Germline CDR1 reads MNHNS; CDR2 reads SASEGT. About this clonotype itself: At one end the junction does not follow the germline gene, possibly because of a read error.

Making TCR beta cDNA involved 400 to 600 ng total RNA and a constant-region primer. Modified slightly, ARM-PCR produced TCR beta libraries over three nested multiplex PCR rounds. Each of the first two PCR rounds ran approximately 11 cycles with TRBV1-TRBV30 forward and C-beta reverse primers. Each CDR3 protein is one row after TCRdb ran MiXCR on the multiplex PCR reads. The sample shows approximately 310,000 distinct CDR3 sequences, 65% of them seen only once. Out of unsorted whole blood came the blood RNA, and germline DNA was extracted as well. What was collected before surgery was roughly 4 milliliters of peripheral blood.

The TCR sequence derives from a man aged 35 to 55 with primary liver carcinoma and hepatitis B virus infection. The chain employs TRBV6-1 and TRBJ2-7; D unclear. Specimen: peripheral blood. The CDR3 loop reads CASSEVYERYF. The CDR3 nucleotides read TGTGCCAGCAGTGAAGTTTACGAGCGGTACTTC.